These 32 T cell receptor beta chains came from one sample sequenced in a study of cytomegalovirus exposure and HLA in healthy donors (dated by TCRdb to 2017 to 2019). Libraries were made using the immunoSEQ multiplex PCR assay. TCRdb stores this immuneACCESS table with in-frame sequences only. Part of the clones is absent; in the studies checked, under half of the shortfall reflects unresolved V genes, and no reason is known for the rest. This sample lists about 140,000 clones; 70% to 90% were detected once. The ten largest make up about 1.5% of the sample. Sequenced: PBMCs. The receptors shown here come from a woman in her twenties or thirties in good health and CMV-seronegative.

The V call is TRBV6-1, the J call TRBJ2-3; D gene ambiguous. CDR3 length: 11 residues. CDR1 and CDR2 from the germline V gene are MNHNS and SASEGT. V was shortened by 11 bases and J by 4 bases, with 10 bases between the two germline ends. CDR3 sequence reads: CASSVADTQYF. For the CDR3, the DNA is TGTGCCTCCTCGGTGGCAGATACGCAGTATTTT.

V gene TRBV11-2 combines with J gene TRBJ1-1; 7 positions agree with TRBD1. Germline V gene data show CDR1 as SGHAT and CDR2 as FQNNGV. V was clipped by 11 bases and J by 7 bases; unmatched bases: 10. The CDR3 totals 12 residues. CDR3 sequence: CACGQGGVEAFF. The DNA for the CDR3 is TGTGCCTGCGGTCAGGGGGGCGTTGAAGCTTTCTTT.

The V call is TRBV18, the J call TRBJ1-6; D uncertain. The V and J ends lost 3 bases and 7 bases respectively, with 10 bases between them. The CDR3 contains 14 residues. Germline CDR1 KGHSH, CDR2 LQKENI. In DNA form, the CDR3 reads TGTGCCAGCTCACCTAGCGGGTTCAATTCACCCCTCCACTTT. Its translation: CASSPSGFNSPLHF.

The chain has TRBV28 and TRBJ1-2; 7 bases are shared with TRBD1. This CDR3 is 14 amino acids long. CDR1 is MDHEN and CDR2 is SYDVKM in the germline V gene. V lost 6 bases and J lost 2; bases outside the gene matches: 6. CDR3 sequence (DNA): TGTGCCAGCAGGGGGTACAGGGGAAACTATGGCTACACCTTC. Translation gives CASRGYRGNYGYTF.

The gene calls are TRBV30 and TRBJ2-1, with 11 bases aligning to TRBD2. This CDR3 has 17 amino acids. Germline assignment: CDR1 GTSNPN and CDR2 SVGIG (reference sequence). J gave up 0 bases and V 5 bases, and 9 bases lay outside the gene matches. CDR3 sequence (DNA): TGTGCCTGGGAATTAGCGGGGGGGATTAGCTCCTACAATGAGCAGTTCTTC. This sequence encodes CAWELAGGISSYNEQFF.

The chain employs TRBV7-6 and TRBJ2-7; 8 nucleotides align to TRBD1. The CDR3 has 15 amino acids. V lost 6 bases to trimming and J lost 6 bases; unmatched junction nucleotides: 13. The germline V gene encodes CDR1 SGHVS and CDR2 FNYEAQ. CDR3 bases: TGTGCCAGCAGACAGAGGGCAGGGGGCATGGGCGAGCAGTACTTC. This sequence encodes CASRQRAGGMGEQYF. The entire variable domain, with the rest obtained from reference TRBV7-6 and TRBJ2-7, is as follows: GAGVSQSPRYKVTKRGQDVALRCDPISGHVSLYWYRQALGQGPEFLTYFNYEAQQDKSGLPNDRFSAERPEGSISTLTIQRTEQRDSAMYRCASRQRAGGMGEQYFGPGTRLTVT.

Concerning this clone: The identical CDR3 is also encoded by other nucleotide sequences in the sample. The CDR3 DNA reads as TGTGCCAGCAGCTTGGGTTGGGGGAGGAACTATGGCTACACCTTC. It translates to CASSLGWGRNYGYTF. This chain joins TRBV5-6 and TRBJ1-2; the D gene is possibly TRBD1 (5 bases). Germline CDR1 is SGHDT and CDR2 is YYEEEE. CDR3 length: 15 amino acids. Trimming cost V 0 bases and J 2 bases, with 11 bases left between them.

The J gene is TRBJ1-1, the V gene TRBV27, with 8 nucleotides matching TRBD1. The CDR3 has 13 residues. From germline, CDR1 is MNHEY and CDR2 SMNVEV (reference sequence). With 7 bases clipped from V and 5 bases from J, the junction kept 6 bases outside the gene matches. CDR3 amino acids: CASNGQGMTEAFF. In nucleotides, the CDR3 is TGTGCCAGCAACGGACAGGGTATGACTGAAGCTTTCTTT.

V is TRBV9 and J is TRBJ2-3, with D perhaps TRBD1 (5 bases). This CDR3 is 15 amino acids long. In germline, CDR1 is SGDLS, CDR2 YYNGEE. Trimming removed 4 bases from V and 10 bases from J, with 22 bases in between. The CDR3 DNA reads as TGTGCCAGCAGCTCACAGGTTGGGGTCGGAGCTGCGCAGTATTTT. Translation: CASSSQVGVGAAQYF.

The CDR3 DNA sequence: TGTGCCAGCAGTTTGACAGGATATGGCTACACCTTC. Protein product: CASSLTGYGYTF. This chain connects TRBV25-1 to TRBJ1-2; TRBD1 is a possible D gene (6 bases). Germline lookup yields CDR1 MGHDK and CDR2 SYGVNS. Trimming took 5 bases from V and 5 from J, leaving 9 bases between them. This CDR3 comprises 12 residues.

This chain connects TRBV27 to TRBJ2-1; 10 bases align to TRBD2. The J segment lost 4 bases and the V segment lost 5 bases, leaving 8 bases of the junction unmatched. CDR1 and CDR2 from the germline V gene are MNHEY and SMNVEV (reference sequence). The CDR3 spans 16 residues. The CDR3 sequence is CASSGLGLAEYNEQFF. CDR3 nucleotides: TGTGCCAGCAGTGGATTAGGACTAGCGGAGTACAATGAGCAGTTCTTC.

The chain uses TRBV4-3 and TRBJ1-5, with 10 bases identical to TRBD1. CDR1 is LGHNA, CDR2 YSLEER, per germline. V lost 0 bases and J lost 7; bases outside the gene matches: 12. The CDR3 extends over 18 amino acids. The DNA of the CDR3 is TGCGCCAGCAGCCAAGATCTTCTCCCGGGACAGGGGCCCCAGCCCCAGCATTTT. This gives the protein CASSQDLLPGQGPQPQHF.

The chain links TRBV5-6 to TRBJ2-2; D might be TRBD1 (6 bases). Germline V gives CDR1 SGHDT, CDR2 YYEEEE. The CDR3 has 16 residues. V lost 0 bases and J lost 1, with 10 bases in between. DNA of the CDR3: TGTGCCAGCAGCTTGGAATCGGGACAGAACACCGGGGAGCTGTTTTTT. This encodes CASSLESGQNTGELFF.

The V and J genes are TRBV2 and TRBJ1-6; 7 bases agree with TRBD1. The CDR3 runs 15 residues. Germline trimming cut 2 bases from V and 4 bases from J; bases unmatched to any gene: 2. Germline lookup yields CDR1 SNHLY and CDR2 FYNNEI. The DNA of the CDR3 is TGTGCCAGCAGTGAAAGGGGGCTTTATAATTCACCCCTCCACTTT. It specifies CASSERGLYNSPLHF.

V usage is TRBV28 and J usage is TRBJ1-2, with TRBD1 matching over 9 bases. The CDR3 totals 17 residues. The V gene's germline CDR1 is MDHEN and CDR2 SYDVKM. With 7 bases clipped from V and 3 bases from J, the junction kept 15 bases outside the gene matches. The CDR3 region has the DNA TGTGCCAGCAATTCTTTAGGGACAGGGCGTCGGGACTATGGCTACACCTTC. Translation: CASNSLGTGRRDYGYTF.

This clone is labeled as medium-sized (0.01 to 0.1%). The chain employs TRBV2 and TRBJ2-1, with 10 nucleotides matching TRBD1. CDR3 length: 13 amino acids. The V gene's germline CDR1 is SNHLY and CDR2 FYNNEI. J gave up 6 bases and V 6 bases, and 2 bases lay outside the gene matches. As DNA, the CDR3 is TGTGCCAGCAGCGGGGACAGGGGCAATGAGCAGTTCTTC. Translation gives CASSGDRGNEQFF.

The chain employs TRBV5-4 and TRBJ1-2, with D possibly matching TRBD1 (5 bases). This CDR3 is 13 amino acids long. Trimming took 4 bases from V and 4 from J, leaving 11 bases between them. Looked up from germline, CDR1 is SGHNT and CDR2 is YYREEE (reference sequence). DNA of the CDR3: TGTGCCAGCAGCCTGCAGGGTATCTATGGCTACACCTTC. Translation: CASSLQGIYGYTF. The entire variable domain, with the rest obtained from reference TRBV5-4 and TRBJ1-2, is as follows: ETGVTQSPTHLIKTRGQQVTLRCSSQSGHNTVSWYQQALGQGPQFIFQYYREEENGRGNFPPRFSGLQFPNYSSELNVNALELDDSALYLCASSLQGIYGYTFGSGTRLTVV.

The J gene is TRBJ1-4, the V gene TRBV18; D remains ambiguous. The germline V gene has CDR1 KGHSH and CDR2 LQKENI. Between the trimmed V and J ends, which lost 6 bases and 0 bases, there was a span of 8 bases. The CDR3 loop spans 14 amino acids. The CDR3 here is CASSPTATNEKLFF. The CDR3 nucleotides are TGTGCCAGCTCCCCGACTGCAACTAATGAAAAACTGTTTTTT. The full variable domain, its missing parts supplied by reference TRBV18 and TRBJ1-4, is NAGVMQNPRHLVRRRGQEARLRCSPMKGHSHVYWYRQLPEEGLKFMVYLQKENIIDESGMPKERFSAEFPKEGPSILRIQQVVRGDSAAYFCASSPTATNEKLFFGSGTQLSVL.

This clone has only one observation. The V and J genes are TRBV19 and TRBJ1-3, with TRBD1 matching 7 bases. The V gene's germline CDR1 is LNHDA and CDR2 SQIVND (reference sequence). The CDR3 covers 14 residues. J was trimmed by 5 bases and V by 6 bases; bases with no gene match: 7. CDR3 loop: CASRTGQRRNTIYF. The CDR3 DNA reads as TGTGCCAGTAGAACGGGACAGAGAAGAAACACCATATATTTT. Full variable domain (outside the CDR3, taken from reference TRBV19 and TRBJ1-3): DGGITQSPKYLFRKEGQNVTLSCEQNLNHDAMYWYRQDPGQGLRLIYYSQIVNDFQKGDIAEGYSVSREKKESFPLTVTSAQKNPTAFYLCASRTGQRRNTIYFGEGSWLTVV.

The V and J genes are TRBV7-9 and TRBJ2-2; D gene uncertain. Germline loops: CDR1 SEHNR, CDR2 FQNEAQ (reference sequence). The CDR3 consists of 16 residues. V lost 2 bases to trimming and J lost 2 bases, with 12 bases between them. The CDR3 spells CASSLSRALNTGELFF. CDR3 in DNA: TGTGCCAGCAGCTTAAGTCGAGCCCTAAACACCGGGGAGCTGTTTTTT.

The chain links TRBV15 to TRBJ1-2; 7 bases are shared with TRBD1. CDR1 is LNHNV, CDR2 YYDKDF, per germline (reference sequence). Trimming took 6 bases from V and 9 from J; bases not matched to a gene: 10. This CDR3 has 13 amino acids. The CDR3 reads CATSGIGTDSYTF. The CDR3 bases are TGTGCCACCAGTGGGATTGGGACAGACAGCTACACCTTC.

Only a few counts were recorded for this clone. The rearrangement uses TRBV2 and TRBJ1-1; no clear D gene. This CDR3 contains 14 residues. CDR1 SNHLY and CDR2 FYNNEI come from the germline V gene. V dropped 6 bases and J dropped 1 base, with 12 bases sitting between them. The CDR3 here is CASSLIQPNTEAFF. The CDR3 region has the DNA TGTGCCAGCAGCCTGATACAGCCGAACACTGAAGCTTTCTTT.

This chain connects TRBV29-1 to TRBJ1-2, with D perhaps matching TRBD1 (5 bases). The CDR3 consists of 15 residues. CDR1 is SQVTM and CDR2 is ANQGSEA in the germline V gene. Trimming cost V 4 bases and J 0 bases, with 15 bases left between them. Here the CDR3 DNA reads TGCAGCGTTGGAATCGGCGGGGGGGCTAACTATGGCTACACCTTC. It yields the protein CSVGIGGGANYGYTF.

The chain uses TRBV11-2 and TRBJ2-7, with D maybe TRBD2 (5 bases). The CDR3 length is 15 residues. Between the trimmed V and J ends, which lost 1 base and 1 base, there was a span of 11 bases. Germline V gene data show CDR1 as SGHAT and CDR2 as FQNNGV. CDR3 nucleotide sequence: TGTGCCAGCAGCTTAGGGAGGTCCCCGTCCTACGAGCAGTACTTC. Amino acid sequence: CASSLGRSPSYEQYF.

V usage is TRBV2 and J usage is TRBJ2-2, with no clear D. Trimming cost V 4 bases and J 7 bases, with 4 bases left between them. The CDR3 consists of 11 residues. Germline V CDR1 and CDR2: SNHLY, FYNNEI. The CDR3 here is CASSGGGELFF. The CDR3 nucleotides read TGTGCCAGCAGTGGAGGCGGGGAGCTGTTTTTT.

The chain is built from TRBV2 and TRBJ2-1; tentatively, D is TRBD2 (5 bases). CDR1 is SNHLY and CDR2 is FYNNEI in the germline V gene. This CDR3 region has 13 residues. Trimming took off 10 bases at V and 5 bases at J, with 15 bases between the two ends. Written as DNA, the CDR3 is TGTGCCACCGGCAGGAGGTTAGACAATGAGCAGTTCTTC. Translated: CATGRRLDNEQFF.

V and J are TRBV29-1 and TRBJ2-5; D call uncertain. This CDR3 comprises 12 residues. Trimming stripped 3 bases from V and 2 bases from J, with 7 bases between. Per the germline V gene, CDR1 is SQVTM and CDR2 is ANQGSEA. The CDR3 region is CSVDLRQETQYF. The CDR3, as DNA: TGCAGCGTTGATCTGAGGCAAGAGACCCAGTACTTC.

The V and J genes are TRBV7-2 and TRBJ1-2; D is perhaps TRBD1 (6 bases). With 3 bases removed from V and 4 bases from J, the gap between germline ends came to 12 bases. Germline V gene data show CDR1 as SGHTA and CDR2 as FQGNSA. The CDR3 contains 14 residues. The CDR3 region is CASSLKGVGYGYTF. The DNA for the CDR3 is TGTGCCAGCAGCTTGAAGGGGGTGGGCTATGGCTACACCTTC.

This clone has just one count. This chain joins TRBV28 and TRBJ2-7; 9 bases line up with TRBD1. Germline V gives CDR1 MDHEN, CDR2 SYDVKM. The junction had 13 bases not matched to a gene; V was cut back by 6 bases and J by 4 bases. CDR3 length: 16 amino acids. The CDR3 DNA reads as TGTGCCAGCAGCCCCCCCGGGGACAGGGTTATGTACGAGCAGTACTTC. This sequence encodes CASSPPGDRVMYEQYF.

This clone has more than one count but fewer than ten. The V call is TRBV7-9, the J call TRBJ1-4; 7 bases match TRBD1. The trim removed 2 bases at V and 4 bases at J, leaving 4 bases unmatched. Germline V gene lookup returns CDR1 SEHNR and CDR2 FQNEAQ (reference sequence). This CDR3 is built from 15 residues. Written as DNA, the CDR3 is TGTGCCAGCAGCTTACGGGGGACAGATAATGAAAAACTGTTTTTT. Amino acids: CASSLRGTDNEKLFF.

This chain uses TRBV13 with TRBJ2-7; 7 bases are shared with TRBD1. The CDR3 covers 14 residues. CDR1 is PRHDT and CDR2 is FYEKMQ in the germline V gene (reference sequence). The V gene end was trimmed by 7 bases and the J gene end by 1 base; junction bases not matched to a gene: 7. The DNA of the CDR3 is TGTGCCAGCACCCGGACAGGAGGATCCTACGAGCAGTACTTC. Translated: CASTRTGGSYEQYF. Together with reference TRBV13 and TRBJ2-7, the CDR3 gives the full variable domain: AAGVIQSPRHLIKEKRETATLKCYPIPRHDTVYWYQQGPGQDPQFLISFYEKMQSDKGSIPDRFSAQQFSDYHSELNMSSLELGDSALYFCASTRTGGSYEQYFGPGTRLTVT.

V and J are TRBV28 and TRBJ1-6, with D possibly TRBD1 on 5 matching bases. Trimming cost V 8 bases and J 7 bases, with 18 bases left between them. Germline CDR1 and CDR2: MDHEN and SYDVKM. This CDR3 is 15 amino acids long. The CDR3 DNA is TGTGCCAGCGAGGCCGGGGGAAAGGGGAATTCACCCCTCCACTTT. Translating it yields CASEAGGKGNSPLHF.